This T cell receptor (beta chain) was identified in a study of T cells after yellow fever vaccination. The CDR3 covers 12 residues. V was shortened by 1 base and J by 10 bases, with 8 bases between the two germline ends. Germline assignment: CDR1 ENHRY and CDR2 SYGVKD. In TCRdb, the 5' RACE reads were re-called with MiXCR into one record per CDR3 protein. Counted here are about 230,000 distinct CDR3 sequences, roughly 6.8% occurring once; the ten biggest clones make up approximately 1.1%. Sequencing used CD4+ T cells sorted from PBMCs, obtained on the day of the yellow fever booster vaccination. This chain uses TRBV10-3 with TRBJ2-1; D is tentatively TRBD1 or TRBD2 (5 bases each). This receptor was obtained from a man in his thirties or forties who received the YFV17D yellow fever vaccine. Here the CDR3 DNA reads TGTGCCATCAGTGAGTTAGGGGACGAGCAGTTCTTC. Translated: CAISELGDEQFF.